This TCR beta chain was sequenced for a study of regulatory T cells in long-lasting Graves disease. Time point of the sample: newly diagnosed GD, antithyroid drugs for less than 3 months. Extracted PBMC RNA gave rise to the TCR library. An endocrinology department in Xi'an, China, supplied the patients. This CDR3 is 15 amino acids long. V shed 2 bases and J shed 2 bases, with 13 bases lying between them. From germline, CDR1 is SGHAT and CDR2 FQNNGV. Researchers made TCR beta libraries by using iRepertoire HTBI primers and running Arm-PCR on CDR3 regions. Via MiXCR, TCRdb re-called the multiplex PCR reads, giving one row per CDR3 protein. The table includes a few hundred thousand distinct CDR3 sequences, about 18% detected once. This sample also belongs to another study, concerning T cells in Graves' hyperthyroidism and ophthalmopathy. In that study: First-round RT-PCR targeting the TCR CDR3 was performed with the HTBI primer set.

The V and J genes are TRBV11-2 and TRBJ2-7, with a weak D call TRBD1 (6 bases). The TCR comes from a woman in her twenties or thirties with Graves disease. Sequences were derived from peripheral blood mononuclear cells (PBMCs), sampled at new diagnosis, from a patient treated with antithyroid drugs. The CDR3 DNA is TGTGCCAGCAGCTTACTAACTGGGGACACCTACGAGCAGTACTTC. As protein: CASSLLTGDTYEQYF. The full variable domain, with the rest looked up from reference TRBV11-2 and TRBJ2-7, is EAGVAQSPRYKIIEKRQSVAFWCNPISGHATLYWYQQILGQGPKLLIQFQNNGVVDDSQLPKDRFSAERLKGVDSTLKIQPAKLEDSAVYLCASSLLTGDTYEQYFGPGTRLTVT.